Shown below are 4 T cell receptor beta chains from a single sample sequenced in a study of Graves' ophthalmopathy and Graves' hyperthyroidism. The authors amplified TCR beta CDR3 regions, and they did so from RNA transcripts for repertoire sequencing. The library came from an HTBI-primed first-round RT-PCR and a second-round multiplex PCR. Each CDR3 protein gets one entry after TCRdb re-called the multiplex PCR reads with MiXCR. The sample records around 50,000 distinct CDR3 sequences, around 48% being singletons. The sequencing sample was made of peripheral blood. The receptors stem from an adult man with Graves' ophthalmopathy.

In this sample, this clonotype turned up a few times. This rearrangement joins TRBV2 to TRBJ2-1; 11 bases map to TRBD2. The CDR3 is 16 residues long. From germline, CDR1 is SNHLY and CDR2 FYNNEI. The ends lost 6 bases at V and 4 bases at J; junction bases unmatched: 8. CDR3 nucleotides: TGTGCCAGCAGCGAACCCGGGACTAGCGGTTACAATGAGCAGTTCTTC. Residues: CASSEPGTSGYNEQFF. Based on the CDR3 plus reference TRBV2 and TRBJ2-1, the full variable domain is EPEVTQTPSHQVTQMGQEVILRCVPISNHLYFYWYRQILGQKVEFLVSFYNNEISEKSEIFDDQFSVERPDGSNFTLKIRSTKLEDSAMYFCASSEPGTSGYNEQFFGPGTRLTVL.

The rearrangement links TRBV20-1 to TRBJ2-6; D remains ambiguous. CDR1 is DFQATT and CDR2 is SNEGSKA in the germline V gene (reference sequence). The germline V and J ends were trimmed by 0 bases and 2 bases, with 14 bases remaining between them. The CDR3 is made up of 17 amino acids. CDR3 sequence: CSARDRSSPTGANVLTF. Written as DNA, the CDR3 is TGCAGTGCTAGAGATCGAAGTTCCCCCACTGGGGCCAACGTCCTGACTTTC.

This chain uses TRBV5-1 with TRBJ2-3; D remains ambiguous. Trimming took 7 bases from V and 2 from J, leaving 20 bases between them. This CDR3 has 16 residues. The germline CDR1 and CDR2 sequences are SGHRS and YFSETQ. The CDR3 sequence is CASCVNGPLHTDTQYF. In nucleotides, the CDR3 is TGCGCCAGCTGCGTAAACGGGCCACTTCACACAGATACGCAGTATTTT.

This clonotype was observed a handful of times. The V call is TRBV20-1, the J call TRBJ2-7; D is perhaps TRBD1 (6 bases). The CDR3 totals 16 residues. V was clipped by 0 bases and J by 4 bases, with 19 bases between them. Germline lookup yields CDR1 DFQATT and CDR2 SNEGSKA (reference sequence). The chain's CDR3 is CSARDSGGRGPYEQYF. The CDR3 DNA follows: TGCAGTGCTAGAGATTCTGGAGGCAGGGGCCCTTACGAGCAGTACTTC.